The T cell receptor (beta chain) under discussion was sequenced for a study of graft-versus-host responses after intestinal transplantation. Across the study: Isolated intestinal, liver-intestinal, or multivisceral transplants had been given to the recipients. Anti-thymocyte globulin was used for induction in all recipients, who then took tacrolimus and steroids for approximately 3 years.

Here immunoSEQ multiplex PCR was the method, and the copy in TCRdb shows in-frame clones only, minus some. The sample contains 90,000 to 150,000 clones, 95% of which appear only once. Per the germline V gene, CDR1 is SGDLS and CDR2 is YYNGEE. V dropped 4 bases and J dropped 5; count of bases not matched to a gene: 8. The CDR3 runs to 14 residues. As for this clone: Its cognate antigen is unknown.

The TCR was taken from a human donor who received an intestinal transplant. J is TRBJ1-1 and V is TRBV9; TRBD1 agrees at 7 bases. The sample in question was unstimulated CD8+ T cells sorted from spleen or lymph node cells, obtained before intestinal transplant. Here the CDR3 DNA reads TGTGCCAGCAGCCTTTCCACAGGGGTTACTGAAGCTTTCTTT. Translating gives CASSLSTGVTEAFF.